This T cell receptor beta chain was captured by sequencing in a study of blood T cell repertoires in COVID-19. In the study overall: In each case, the material was cDNA or gDNA derived from T cells, B-cell-depleted T cells, or PBMCs.

This CDR3 contains 20 residues. Trimming removed 9 bases at V and 1 base at J, with 31 bases between. In germline, CDR1 is SEHNR, CDR2 FQNEAQ (reference sequence). Clinical histories supplied by participants themselves formed the basis of cohort assignment. Each recovered donor of Cohort 3 presented with two negative PCRs, clearance, or symptom resolution. Sequencing was performed with immunoSEQ multiplex PCR; in TCRdb, only in-frame clones are kept and a portion is missing. The table has about 160,000 clones, 80% to 90% seen once. This clonotype originated in a woman aged 45-60 years who had recovered from COVID-19. The chain has TRBV7-9 and TRBJ1-3; D gene unclear. The sequenced sample consisted of PBMCs or T cells enriched from blood (not recorded which). This CDR3 is CASTTTAESAQSLSGNTIYF. CDR3 nucleotide sequence: TGTGCCAGTACCACTACGGCCGAGAGCGCCCAATCACTATCTGGAAACACCATATATTTT.